The subject of this entry is one T cell receptor (beta chain). Its antigen is undetermined. The sample originates from a study of OX40 agonist ivuxolimab in advanced cancers. Study context: Each dose-escalation patient presented with hepatocellular carcinoma, melanoma, renal cell or head and neck cancer.

TCRdb's copy holds only in-frame clones and misses some; the assay was immunoSEQ multiplex PCR. The sample lists tens of thousands of clones; 65% to 90% were seen once. Study results and caveats: Mean expanded clone counts were higher in CD8+ than CD4+ T cells.

The sample was CD4+ or CD8+ T cells sorted from blood, taken in a trial of the OX40 agonist ivuxolimab. This clonotype was obtained from an adult with an advanced solid tumor such as melanoma, head and neck, liver or kidney cancer.

The CDR3 DNA reads as TGTGCCAGCAGCTTAGCCGCAGGGAATCCCTACGAGCAGTACTTC. This translates into CASSLAAGNPYEQYF. This chain uses TRBV7-5 with TRBJ2-5; the DNA was not compared with TRBD1, the D call given in the table. The J call is doubtful: the DNA matches TRBJ2-7 better. TRBV7-5 is listed as a pseudogene. The CDR3 has 15 residues.